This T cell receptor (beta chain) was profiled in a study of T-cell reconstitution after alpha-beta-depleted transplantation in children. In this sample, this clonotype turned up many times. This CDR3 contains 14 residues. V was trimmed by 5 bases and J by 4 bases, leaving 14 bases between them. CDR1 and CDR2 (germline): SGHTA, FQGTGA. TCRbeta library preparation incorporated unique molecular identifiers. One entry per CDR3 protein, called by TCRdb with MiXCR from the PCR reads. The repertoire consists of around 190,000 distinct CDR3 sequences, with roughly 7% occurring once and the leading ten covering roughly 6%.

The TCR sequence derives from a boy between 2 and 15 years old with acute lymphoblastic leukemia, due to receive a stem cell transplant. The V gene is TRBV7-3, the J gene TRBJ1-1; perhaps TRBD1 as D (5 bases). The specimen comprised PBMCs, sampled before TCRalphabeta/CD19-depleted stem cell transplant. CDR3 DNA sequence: TGTGCCAGCAGCCCTGGACACTCGAGCACTGAAGCTTTCTTT. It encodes CASSPGHSSTEAFF.